In this sample, the clone carrying this TCR beta chain turned up many times. The target antigen is unknown. The source of the sample is a study of T-cell reconstitution after alpha-beta-depleted transplantation in children. From germline, CDR1 is MNHEY and CDR2 SVGAGI. Trimming cost V 2 bases and J 4 bases, with 12 bases left between them. The CDR3 length is 14 residues. Notes on the study in general: After one year, T-cell counts and TCRbeta diversity mostly came from new T cells. Elevated TCRbeta diversity at day 60 was traced, in some patients, to surviving recipient T cells and thymic progenitors.

Unique molecular identifiers featured in how the TCRbeta library was prepared. From the PCR reads, TCRdb called clonotypes with MiXCR, one entry per CDR3 protein. The sample lists some 830,000 distinct CDR3 sequences, 16% occurring once. The chain is built from TRBV6-5 and TRBJ2-7; D possibly corresponds to TRBD2 (6 bases). This TCR was recovered from a male patient aged 10 to 17 who had a stem cell transplant for acute lymphoblastic leukemia, so the T cells may come from the graft donor. The sample was PBMCs, mostly from graft donor cells, taken 360 days after TCRalphabeta/CD19-depleted stem cell transplant. CDR3 loop: CASSYGRGGYEQYF. The DNA of the CDR3 is TGTGCCAGCAGTTACGGGCGGGGTGGGTACGAGCAGTACTTC.